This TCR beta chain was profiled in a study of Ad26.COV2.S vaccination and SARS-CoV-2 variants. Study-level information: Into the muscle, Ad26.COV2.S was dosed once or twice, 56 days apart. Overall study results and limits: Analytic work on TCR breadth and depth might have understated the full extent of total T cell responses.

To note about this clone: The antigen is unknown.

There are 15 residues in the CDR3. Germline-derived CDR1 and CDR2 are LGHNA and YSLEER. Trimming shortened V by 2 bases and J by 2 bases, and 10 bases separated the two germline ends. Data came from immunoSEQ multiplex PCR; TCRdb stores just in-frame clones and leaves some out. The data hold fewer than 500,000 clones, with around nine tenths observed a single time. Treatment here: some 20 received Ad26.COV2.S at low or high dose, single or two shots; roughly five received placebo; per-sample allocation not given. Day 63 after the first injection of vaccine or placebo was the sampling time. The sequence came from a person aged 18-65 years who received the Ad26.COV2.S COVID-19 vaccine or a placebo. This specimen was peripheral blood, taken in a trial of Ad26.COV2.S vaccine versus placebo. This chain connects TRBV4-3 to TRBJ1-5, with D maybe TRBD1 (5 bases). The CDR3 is CASSQHWGGNQPQHF. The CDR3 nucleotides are TGCGCCAGCAGCCAACATTGGGGCGGCAATCAGCCCCAGCATTTT.